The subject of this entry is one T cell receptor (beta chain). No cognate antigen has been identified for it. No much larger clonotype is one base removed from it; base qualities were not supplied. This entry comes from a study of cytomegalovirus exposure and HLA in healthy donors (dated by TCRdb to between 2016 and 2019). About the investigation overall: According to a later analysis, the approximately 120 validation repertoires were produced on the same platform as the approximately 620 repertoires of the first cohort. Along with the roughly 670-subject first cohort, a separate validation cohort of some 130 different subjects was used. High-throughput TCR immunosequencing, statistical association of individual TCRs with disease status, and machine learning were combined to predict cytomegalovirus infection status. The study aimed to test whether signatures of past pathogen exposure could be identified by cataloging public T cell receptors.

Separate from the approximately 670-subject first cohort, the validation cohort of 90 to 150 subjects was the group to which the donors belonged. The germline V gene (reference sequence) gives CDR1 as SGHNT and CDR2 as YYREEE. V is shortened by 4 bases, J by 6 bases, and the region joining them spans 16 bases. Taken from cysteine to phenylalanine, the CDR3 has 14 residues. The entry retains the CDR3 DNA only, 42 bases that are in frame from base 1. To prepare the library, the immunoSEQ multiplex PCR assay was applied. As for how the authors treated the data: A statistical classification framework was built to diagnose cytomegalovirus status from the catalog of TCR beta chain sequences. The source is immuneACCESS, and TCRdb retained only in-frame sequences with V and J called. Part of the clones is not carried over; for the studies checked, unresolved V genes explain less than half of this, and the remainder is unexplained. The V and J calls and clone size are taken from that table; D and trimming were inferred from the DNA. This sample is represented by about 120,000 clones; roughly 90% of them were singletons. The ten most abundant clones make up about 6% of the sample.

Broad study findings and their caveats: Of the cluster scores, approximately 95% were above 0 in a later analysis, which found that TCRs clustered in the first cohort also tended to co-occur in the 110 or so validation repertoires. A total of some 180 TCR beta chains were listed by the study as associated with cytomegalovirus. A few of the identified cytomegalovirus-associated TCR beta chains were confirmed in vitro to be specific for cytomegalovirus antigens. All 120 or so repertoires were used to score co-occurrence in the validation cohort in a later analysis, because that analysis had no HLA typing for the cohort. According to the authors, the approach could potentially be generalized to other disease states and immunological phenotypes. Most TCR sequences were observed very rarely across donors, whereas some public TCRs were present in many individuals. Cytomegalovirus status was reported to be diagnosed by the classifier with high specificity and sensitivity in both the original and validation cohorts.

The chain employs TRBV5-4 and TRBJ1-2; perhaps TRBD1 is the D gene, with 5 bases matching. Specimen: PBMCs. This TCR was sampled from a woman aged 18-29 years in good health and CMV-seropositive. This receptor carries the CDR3 CASSEGHRADGYTF. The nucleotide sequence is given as TGTGCCAGCAGCGAAGGACACCGGGCGGATGGCTACACCTTC.